This TCR beta chain was found in a study of beta chain features in type 1 diabetes. What was sequenced were expressed TCRB transcripts, since all of the isolated RNA had been reverse transcribed. Libraries were prepared by immunoSEQ multiplex PCR; TCRdb keeps only in-frame clonotypes and omits some of them. The repertoire holds around 710,000 clones, with around an eighth as singletons. The CDR3 extends over 15 amino acids. V was clipped by 3 bases and J by 0 bases; unmatched bases: 2. Germline V gene data show CDR1 as SGDLS and CDR2 as YYNGEE. Based on CD45RO/CCR7/CD25/CD127/CD95/CD27, CD4+ regulatory, stem cell-like memory, naive and central memory cells were sorted. Points from the study as a whole: TCRB CDR3s were moderately but significantly shorter in Type 1 diabetes patients in all four CD4+ subsets. Unsettled here was the matter of whether HLA type influences TCRB rearrangement. Insertions were fewer and deletions more numerous at VDJ junctions in type 1 diabetes patients.

In the case of this clone: Its antigen is currently unknown. This CDR3 is also generated by other DNA sequences in the sample.

The chain recombines TRBV9 with TRBJ2-2, with 7 nucleotides matching TRBD1. This clonotype originated in a man in his thirties or forties with type 1 diabetes. Sequencing was performed on naive CD4+ T cells from blood. CDR3 region: CASSAGTANTGELFF. The CDR3 bases are TGTGCCAGCAGCGCCGGGACAGCGAACACCGGGGAGCTGTTTTTT.